This TCR beta chain was recorded in a study of shared clonotypes between healthy human individuals. Into CD45RA+ naive and CD45RA-negative memory subsets, the CD4+ cells were split. Comments on this clone: What it recognizes is unknown.

An even split of each subset's genomic DNA across several immunoSEQ plates was performed. The data were produced by immunoSEQ multiplex PCR, yet TCRdb's version contains in-frame clones alone and is incomplete. The table has about 180,000 clones, 90% to 95% seen once. General study results and limits: Generally, naive subsets came out with larger estimated richness than memory subsets. Investigators collected only blood, and repertoires in tissues likely differ.

Germline-derived CDR1 and CDR2 are SGHTA and FQGNSA. V was clipped by 3 bases and J by 4 bases; unmatched bases: 4. The CDR3 loop spans 15 amino acids. V gene TRBV7-2 combines with J gene TRBJ1-5; 9 bases match TRBD1. The material sequenced was naive CD4+ T cells sorted from blood. The subset here: CD45RA+ positively selected. The receptor was derived from a woman aged 25 to 39 in good health. CDR3 sequence (DNA): TGTGCCAGCAGCTTTGAGACAGGGGGAAATCAGCCCCAGCATTTT. Amino acids: CASSFETGGNQPQHF. Full variable domain (outside the CDR3, taken from reference TRBV7-2 and TRBJ1-5): GAGVSQSPSNKVTEKGKDVELRCDPISGHTALYWYRQSLGQGLEFLIYFQGNSAPDKSGLPSDRFSAERTGGSVSTLTIQRTQQEDSAVYLCASSFETGGNQPQHFGDGTRLSIL.